The 21 T cell receptor beta chains below all came from one sample that was sequenced in a study of blood T cell repertoires in COVID-19 (dated by TCRdb to about 2020). Preparation of the library involved the immunoSEQ multiplex PCR assay. In its TCRdb copy, this immuneACCESS table keeps in-frame sequences only and misses some clones. Where compared with another copy, unresolved V genes explain less than half of these, and the others have no known cause. The sample table holds about 200,000 clones, of which approximately 80% were seen once. Of the sample, 25% to 35% is held by the ten largest clones. The sample was peripheral blood. These receptor sequences come from a man aged 35 to 55 with acute or convalescent COVID-19.

The chain employs TRBV15 and TRBJ2-2, with a tentative D call TRBD1 (5 bases). The germline CDR1 and CDR2 sequences are LNHNV and YYDKDF (reference sequence). Trimming stripped 1 base from V and 3 bases from J, with 21 bases between. This CDR3 contains 19 residues. CDR3 sequence (DNA): TGTGCCACCAGCAGAGGAGTTGAGTGGCAGGGTCTTGACACCGGGGAGCTGTTTTTT. This translates into CATSRGVEWQGLDTGELFF.

V and J are TRBV28 and TRBJ2-3, with D unresolved. The CDR3 runs 13 residues. From germline, CDR1 is MDHEN and CDR2 SYDVKM. V was trimmed by 6 bases and J by 2 bases, leaving 9 bases between them. CDR3 in DNA: TGTGCCAGCAGCCGAGATCCCACAGATACGCAGTATTTT. Protein product: CASSRDPTDTQYF. Using reference TRBV28 and TRBJ2-3 for the parts outside the CDR3, the full variable domain is DVKVTQSSRYLVKRTGEKVFLECVQDMDHENMFWYRQDPGLGLRLIYFSYDVKMKEKGDIPEGYSVSREKKERFSLILESASTNQTSMYLCASSRDPTDTQYFGPGTRLTVL.

V is TRBV28 and J is TRBJ1-2; D not certain. The V gene lost 6 bases and the J gene lost 2 bases, with 13 bases spanning the gap. The CDR3 loop spans 14 amino acids. Germline V gene data show CDR1 as MDHEN and CDR2 as SYDVKM. The CDR3 sequence is CASRTSIGNYGYTF. The CDR3 coding sequence is TGTGCCAGCAGGACTAGTATAGGGAACTATGGCTACACCTTC.

The chain employs TRBV20-1 and TRBJ2-5; unclear D gene. Trimming took off 5 bases at V and 4 bases at J, with 5 bases between the two ends. The length of the CDR3 is 10 residues. CDR1 and CDR2 from the germline V gene are DFQATT and SNEGSKA (reference sequence). In nucleotides, the CDR3 is TGCAGTGCTGTCATAGAGACCCAGTACTTC. Amino acid sequence: CSAVIETQYF.

The chain links TRBV13 to TRBJ1-6; tentative D call: TRBD1 (6 bases). Per germline, CDR1 PRHDT and CDR2 FYEKMQ (reference sequence). Trimming stripped 5 bases from V and 4 bases from J, with 15 bases between. There are 16 residues in the CDR3. This chain's CDR3 is CASSHRGTMYNSPLHF. The CDR3 coding sequence is TGTGCCAGCAGCCACCGTGGGACAATGTATAATTCACCCCTCCACTTT. The full variable domain, completed using reference TRBV13 and TRBJ1-6, is AAGVIQSPRHLIKEKRETATLKCYPIPRHDTVYWYQQGPGQDPQFLISFYEKMQSDKGSIPDRFSAQQFSDYHSELNMSSLELGDSALYFCASSHRGTMYNSPLHFGNGTRLTVT.

In its sample, this clone was seen once. V and J are TRBV6-6 and TRBJ1-1; 7 bases are shared with TRBD1. The junction had 10 bases not matched to a gene; V was cut back by 5 bases and J by 7 bases. In germline, CDR1 is MNHNY, CDR2 SVGAGI (reference sequence). The CDR3 contains 14 residues. The CDR3: CASSGETRTGEAFF. The CDR3, as DNA: TGTGCCAGCAGTGGTGAAACGAGGACAGGTGAAGCTTTCTTT.

The chain is built from TRBV4-2 and TRBJ1-1; unclear D gene. CDR1 and CDR2 from the germline V gene are LGHNA and YNFKEQ. V lost 2 bases and J 11 bases, leaving 15 bases between the germline ends. The length of the CDR3 is 13 residues. CDR3 nucleotide sequence: TGTGCCAGCAGCCAACATTCGGGGTCCGCGGCTTTCTTT. This encodes CASSQHSGSAAFF.

The CDR3 is CASSLAAQGGETQYF. CDR3 nucleotides: TGTGCCAGCAGCTTGGCCGCACAGGGTGGAGAGACCCAGTACTTC. V usage is TRBV5-4 and J usage is TRBJ2-5; maybe TRBD1 (6 bases). V lost 0 bases, J lost 4 bases, and 13 bases lay in between. The length of the CDR3 is 15 residues. CDR1 and CDR2 (germline): SGHNT, YYREEE (reference sequence).

The chain has TRBV4-2 and TRBJ1-2, with D uncertain. CDR1 and CDR2 (germline): LGHNA, YNFKEQ. This CDR3 region has 13 residues. With 0 bases removed from V and 8 bases from J, the gap between germline ends came to 10 bases. The CDR3: CASSQDRQVGYTF. The DNA for the CDR3 is TGTGCCAGCAGCCAAGACCGACAAGTCGGCTACACCTTC.

The chain links TRBV11-2 to TRBJ1-1, with D uncertain. V was shortened by 0 bases and J by 3 bases, with 2 bases between the two germline ends. This CDR3 spans 12 amino acids. Germline V lookup: CDR1 SGHAT, CDR2 FQNNGV. In DNA, the CDR3 is TGTGCCAGCAGCTTAGACTACACTGAAGCTTTCTTT. It is translated as CASSLDYTEAFF. The variable domain in full, completed from reference TRBV11-2 and TRBJ1-1, reads EAGVAQSPRYKIIEKRQSVAFWCNPISGHATLYWYQQILGQGPKLLIQFQNNGVVDDSQLPKDRFSAERLKGVDSTLKIQPAKLEDSAVYLCASSLDYTEAFFGQGTRLTVV.

The chain recombines TRBV4-3 with TRBJ2-1; possibly TRBD2 for D (5 bases). CDR3 length equals 19 residues. Germline V gene lookup returns CDR1 LGHNA and CDR2 YSLEER. V was shortened by 0 bases and J by 4 bases, with 22 bases between the two germline ends. CDR3 nucleotide sequence: TGCGCCAGCAGCCAAGAGATCCCCCTTCTAGCTGTGGCATACAATGAGCAGTTCTTC. This sequence encodes CASSQEIPLLAVAYNEQFF.

The rearrangement uses TRBV6-5 and TRBJ1-6, with D hard to call. V was cut by 2 bases and J by 7 bases, with 3 bases left in between. Germline V gene data show CDR1 as MNHEY and CDR2 as SVGAGI. The CDR3 sequence is 12 residues long. For the CDR3, the DNA is TGTGCCAGCAGTTACGCGAATTCACCCCTCCACTTT. It codes for CASSYANSPLHF.

The CDR3 loop reads CASSTGPEGGELFF. The DNA of the CDR3 is TGTGCCAGCAGCACCGGACCAGAGGGCGGGGAGCTGTTTTTT. This sequence joins TRBV5-5 and TRBJ2-2; perhaps TRBD2 as D (5 bases). V was shortened by 4 bases and J by 7 bases, with 14 bases between the two germline ends. The CDR3 loop spans 14 amino acids. Per the germline V gene, CDR1 is SGHKS and CDR2 is YYEKEE (reference sequence).

The chain has TRBV30 and TRBJ1-1; no firm D call. Trimming cost V 2 bases and J 0 bases, with 13 bases left between them. This CDR3 region has 15 residues. The germline CDR1 and CDR2 sequences are GTSNPN and SVGIG (reference sequence). The CDR3 nucleotides are TGTGCCTGGAGTCCCTCGGGAGGGTTGAACACTGAAGCTTTCTTT. Its translation: CAWSPSGGLNTEAFF.

This clone appeared a single time. The chain is built from TRBV6-5 and TRBJ1-1, with 8 bases lining up with TRBD1. CDR1 and CDR2 from the germline V gene are MNHEY and SVGAGI. Unmatched junction bases numbered 2, after V lost 2 bases and J lost 3 bases. The CDR3 is made up of 14 amino acids. The CDR3 sequence: CASSYVTGDTEAFF. CDR3 nucleotides: TGTGCCAGCAGTTACGTGACAGGGGACACTGAAGCTTTCTTT.

The J gene is TRBJ1-5, the V gene TRBV6-2 or TRBV6-3, with TRBD1 matching over 12 bases. CDR1 and CDR2 (germline): MNHEY, SVGEGT. V lost 0 bases and J lost 3; bases outside the gene matches: 12. The CDR3 sequence is 20 residues long. The chain's CDR3 is CASSYSLTSGTGGINQPQHF. Written as DNA, the CDR3 is TGTGCCAGCAGTTACTCGTTAACATCCGGGACAGGGGGCATCAATCAGCCCCAGCATTTT.

This chain connects TRBV27 to TRBJ1-1, with 11 bases matching TRBD1. The CDR3 runs 16 residues. V gave up 7 bases and J gave up 3 bases; unmatched junction bases: 10. The germline gives CDR1 MNHEY, CDR2 SMNVEV (reference sequence). The CDR3 DNA sequence: TGTGCCAGCACCTCCGGGACAGGGGGGAGGGACACTGAAGCTTTCTTT. Amino acids: CASTSGTGGRDTEAFF.

This clone showed up just once. The V call is TRBV3-1 (or the pseudogene TRBV3-2), the J call TRBJ1-1; D not certain. This CDR3 is 15 amino acids long. Trimming took off 0 bases at V and 5 bases at J, with 13 bases between the two ends. The V gene's germline CDR1 is LGHDT and CDR2 YNNKEL (reference sequence). The CDR3: CASSQDYRGGTEAFF. The CDR3 bases are TGTGCCAGCAGCCAAGATTACCGAGGAGGGACTGAAGCTTTCTTT.

The rearrangement joins TRBV12-3 or TRBV12-4 to TRBJ1-1, with 9 positions matching TRBD1. The V and J ends lost 8 bases and 1 base, in that order; junction bases with no gene match: 2. The CDR3 extends over 13 amino acids. The CDR3: CASGTGSNTEAFF. The CDR3 coding sequence is TGTGCCAGCGGGACAGGGTCGAACACTGAAGCTTTCTTT.

The chain couples TRBV7-9 to TRBJ2-1, with TRBD2 matching over 7 bases. Germline trimming cut 1 base from V and 8 bases from J; bases unmatched to any gene: 14. Looked up from germline, CDR1 is SEHNR and CDR2 is FQNEAQ (reference sequence). This CDR3 region has 17 residues. CDR3 DNA sequence: TGTGCCAGCAGCTTAGACCCTGGCCTAGCGGAGAGGGATGAGCAGTTCTTC. It is translated as CASSLDPGLAERDEQFF.

In the case of this clone: A read error may produce the germline difference seen at one junction end. The V and J genes are TRBV5-6 and TRBJ2-1; unclear D gene. The CDR3 runs 12 residues. Germline V gene lookup returns CDR1 SGHDT and CDR2 YYEEEE. The CDR3 nucleotides read TGTGCCAGCAGCTCCCGCTACGATGAGCAGTTCTTC. This translates into CASSSRYDEQFF.